Below, 2 T cell receptor beta chains from the same sample are listed, as sequenced in a study of OX40 agonist ivuxolimab in advanced cancers. Assay: immunoSEQ multiplex PCR; the TCRdb copy retains only in-frame clones and omits some. The table has more than 80,000 clones, around 88% seen once; the top ten hold approximately 1.5%. This sample comprised CD4+ or CD8+ T cells sorted from blood, obtained in a trial of the OX40 agonist ivuxolimab. These receptors were obtained from an adult with an advanced solid tumor such as melanoma, head and neck, liver or kidney cancer.

The gene calls are TRBV10-2 and TRBJ1-1, with unresolved D. Germline V gene data show CDR1 as WSHSY and CDR2 as SAAADI. Trimming removed 6 bases at V and 3 bases at J, with 5 bases between. This CDR3 has 11 residues. The CDR3 nucleotides read TGCGCCAGCAGGGACTACACTGAAGCTTTCTTT. This codes for CASRDYTEAFF.

V gene TRBV6-1 combines with J gene TRBJ1-6; 7 bases align to TRBD1. The V gene's germline CDR1 is MNHNS and CDR2 SASEGT. The CDR3 runs 15 residues. V lost 1 base to trimming and J lost 7 bases; unmatched junction nucleotides: 4. In DNA, the CDR3 is TGTGCCAGCAGTGAAGAGGGGACAGCGAATTCACCCCTCCACTTT. Translation gives CASSEEGTANSPLHF.